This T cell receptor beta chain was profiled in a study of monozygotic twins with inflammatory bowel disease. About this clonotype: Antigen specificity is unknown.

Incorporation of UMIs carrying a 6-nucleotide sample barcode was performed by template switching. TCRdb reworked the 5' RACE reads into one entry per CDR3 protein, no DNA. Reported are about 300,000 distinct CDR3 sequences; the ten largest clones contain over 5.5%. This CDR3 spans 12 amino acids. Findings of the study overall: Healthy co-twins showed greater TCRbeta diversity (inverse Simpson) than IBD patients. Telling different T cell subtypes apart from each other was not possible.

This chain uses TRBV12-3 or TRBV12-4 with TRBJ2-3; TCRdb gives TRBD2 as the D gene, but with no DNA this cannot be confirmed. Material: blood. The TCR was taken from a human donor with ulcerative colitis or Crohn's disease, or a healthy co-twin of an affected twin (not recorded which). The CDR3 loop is CASSLESHTQYF.